The clone carrying this TCR beta chain was recorded at least ten times. Via MiXCR, TCRdb re-called the 5' RACE reads, giving one row per CDR3 protein. The sample includes 150,000 to 200,000 distinct CDR3 sequences, approximately 13% of them seen just once. This CDR3 comprises 13 residues. V dropped 1 base and J dropped 10; count of bases not matched to a gene: 5. CDR1 is SGHRS and CDR2 is YFSETQ in the germline V gene. This sample was taken from a study of CD8 T cells in ankylosing spondylitis. Sequenced: blood, either unsorted or a sorted T cell fraction (not recorded which). This TCR was recovered from a female donor with ankylosing spondylitis or in good health (not recorded which). The chain couples TRBV5-1 to TRBJ1-5; TRBD1 agrees at 7 bases. DNA for the CDR3: TGCGCCAGCAGCTTGACACGACAGGGCCCCCAGCATTTT. This sequence encodes CASSLTRQGPQHF.